What follows is one T cell receptor beta chain and its context. Antigen unknown. Patients had blood sampled at baseline and again on cycle 4 day 1 and cycle 7 day 1. CDR3 length equals 16 residues. Germline V CDR1 and CDR2: SGDLS, YYNGEE. V lost 0 bases and J lost 1; bases outside the gene matches: 3. This table comes from immunoSEQ multiplex PCR, and its TCRdb copy is limited to in-frame clones, with some not included. Of around 50,000 clones in the sample, roughly 88% were seen once. This sample stems from a study of OX40 agonist ivuxolimab in advanced cancers. Points from the study as a whole: Low normalized T-cell clonal expansion was additionally recorded for some nonresponders.

This clonotype was obtained from an adult with an advanced solid tumor such as melanoma, head and neck, liver or kidney cancer. The genes are TRBV9 and TRBJ2-2; TRBD2 agrees at 7 bases. The specimen was CD4+ or CD8+ T cells sorted from blood, collected in a trial of the OX40 agonist ivuxolimab. The CDR3 reads CASSVAGLMNTGELFF. The CDR3 DNA follows: TGTGCCAGCAGCGTAGCGGGACTAATGAACACCGGGGAGCTGTTTTTT.